This record concerns one TCR beta chain sequence. Then a second PCR, running about 7 to 11 cycles, was carried out with a sample-barcoded 5' primer and a J-beta primer mix. TCRdb re-analysed the 5' RACE reads in MiXCR, keeping a single row per CDR3 protein. Of about 780,000 distinct CDR3 sequences in the sample, less than 60% were seen once. The data derive from a study of blood T cells in healthy people across ages. Germline V gene data show CDR1 as MNHNY and CDR2 as SVGAGI (reference sequence). The CDR3 sequence is 15 residues long. The receptor was isolated from an elderly man in good health. The chain has TRBV6-6 and TRBJ2-5, with 7 bases aligning to TRBD1. The end of the DNA aligns better with TRBJ2-7, so the J call may be wrong. The source material was blood. The CDR3 DNA reads TGTGCCAGCAGTACCCGACAGGGACCTACCAACGAGCAGTACTTC. Encoded protein: CASSTRQGPTNEQYF.